The 31 T cell receptor beta chains given below trace back to one sample, sequenced in a study of blood T cells in healthy people across ages. The second PCR ran roughly 6 to 11 cycles with a sample-barcoded 5' primer and J-beta primers. Each CDR3 protein is one row after TCRdb ran MiXCR on the 5' RACE reads. The repertoire consists of about 1.4 million distinct CDR3 sequences, with approximately 59% occurring once and the leading ten covering 5.5% to 8%. Material: blood. The receptor set was obtained from a man in his late teens or twenties in good health.

This clonotype was detected only a few times. This chain joins TRBV29-1 and TRBJ2-7; the D gene is possibly TRBD1 (6 bases). This CDR3 is built from 13 residues. The ends were cut back, 6 bases at V and 2 bases at J, with 14 bases in the middle. From germline, CDR1 is SQVTM and CDR2 ANQGSEA. The CDR3 here is CSVAGTSPYEQYF. The CDR3 nucleotides read TGCAGCGTAGCCGGGACATCTCCCTACGAGCAGTACTTC.

V usage is TRBV28 and J usage is TRBJ2-3, with 7 bases aligning to TRBD1. CDR3 length equals 12 residues. The V gene's germline CDR1 is MDHEN and CDR2 SYDVKM. With 11 bases clipped from V and 4 bases from J, the junction kept 6 bases outside the gene matches. The CDR3, as DNA: TGTGCCCATGGGACAGATTCAGATACGCAGTATTTT. It yields the protein CAHGTDSDTQYF.

The gene calls are TRBV7-2 and TRBJ1-2; D is uncertain. The CDR3 extends over 13 amino acids. Trimming cost V 2 bases and J 4 bases, with 8 bases left between them. Per germline, CDR1 SGHTA and CDR2 FQGNSA. CDR3 sequence: CASSLLGAYGYTF. The CDR3 nucleotides read TGTGCCAGCAGCTTATTGGGTGCCTATGGCTACACCTTC. The variable domain in full, with the rest retrieved from reference TRBV7-2 and TRBJ1-2, is GAGVSQSPSNKVTEKGKDVELRCDPISGHTALYWYRQSLGQGLEFLIYFQGNSAPDKSGLPSDRFSAERTGGSVSTLTIQRTQQEDSAVYLCASSLLGAYGYTFGSGTRLTVV.

The chain uses TRBV20-1 and TRBJ2-3, with D uncertain. Germline CDR1 reads DFQATT; CDR2 reads SNEGSKA (reference sequence). With 1 base removed from V and 2 bases from J, the gap between germline ends came to 7 bases. The CDR3 is 13 amino acids. The CDR3 sequence is CSARVTATDTQYF. As DNA, the CDR3 is TGCAGTGCTAGAGTAACGGCCACAGATACGCAGTATTTT.

The rearrangement joins TRBV6-6 to TRBJ2-7; TRBD2 matches 14 bases. CDR3 size: 15 residues. The germline gives CDR1 MNHNY, CDR2 SVGAGI (reference sequence). J lost 5 bases, V lost 5 bases, and 5 bases had no gene match. In DNA, the CDR3 is TGTGCCAGCAGTAGACTAGCGGGAGGGTTCGACGAGCAGTACTTC. Protein sequence: CASSRLAGGFDEQYF.

This clonotype appeared a few times. The V call is TRBV2, the J call TRBJ2-7; D is unresolved. V lost 5 bases to trimming and J lost 6 bases, with 11 bases between them. The CDR3 spans 12 residues. Germline CDR1 is SNHLY and CDR2 is FYNNEI. CDR3 in amino acids: CASSHQWIEQYF. The CDR3 nucleotides are TGTGCCAGCAGTCATCAGTGGATCGAGCAGTACTTC. The full variable domain, its missing parts supplied by reference TRBV2 and TRBJ2-7, is EPEVTQTPSHQVTQMGQEVILRCVPISNHLYFYWYRQILGQKVEFLVSFYNNEISEKSEIFDDQFSVERPDGSNFTLKIRSTKLEDSAMYFCASSHQWIEQYFGPGTRLTVT.

V and J are TRBV27 and TRBJ2-7; 9 bases fit TRBD1. Germline V lookup: CDR1 MNHEY, CDR2 SMNVEV (reference sequence). The trim removed 6 bases at V and 4 bases at J, leaving 7 bases unmatched. The CDR3 runs to 14 residues. In nucleotides, the CDR3 is TGTGCCAGCAGCCATGGACAGGGGCAGTACGAGCAGTACTTC. Residues: CASSHGQGQYEQYF.

This chain uses TRBV27 with TRBJ2-5; D unclear. With the DNA end fitting TRBJ2-7 better, the J assignment may be wrong. Germline V gene lookup returns CDR1 MNHEY and CDR2 SMNVEV (reference sequence). The CDR3 is 15 amino acids. CDR3 DNA: TGTGCCAGCAGTTTAGGATCCCGGGTGGGGTACGAGCAGTACTTC. Translation: CASSLGSRVGYEQYF.

The chain couples TRBV20-1 to TRBJ1-6, with D possibly matching TRBD1 (6 bases). Looked up from germline, CDR1 is DFQATT and CDR2 is SNEGSKA (reference sequence). CDR3 size: 15 residues. The V gene lost 7 bases and the J gene lost 7 bases, with 20 bases spanning the gap. The CDR3 is CSVTKEQGFNSPLHF. CDR3 nucleotides: TGCAGTGTTACAAAAGAACAGGGTTTCAATTCACCCCTCCACTTT.

Only one count was recorded for this clonotype. The V and J genes are TRBV6-1 and TRBJ2-7, with D perhaps matching TRBD2 (6 bases). V lost 2 bases to trimming and J lost 5 bases, with 16 bases between them. The V gene's germline CDR1 is MNHNS and CDR2 SASEGT. CDR3 length: 15 amino acids. CDR3 coding DNA: TGTGCCAGCAGTGAATGGGACTCGGGGTACAACGAGCAGTACTTC. Residues: CASSEWDSGYNEQYF.

The V and J genes are TRBV5-5 and TRBJ1-5, with TRBD1 as a possible D gene (5 bases). Per germline, CDR1 SGHKS and CDR2 YYEKEE (reference sequence). There are 19 residues in the CDR3. With 2 bases removed from V and 0 bases from J, the gap between germline ends came to 21 bases. The CDR3 loop is CASSLTGGVPSHSNQPQHF. The DNA for the CDR3 is TGTGCCAGCAGCTTAACCGGGGGGGTGCCCTCTCATAGCAATCAGCCCCAGCATTTT. Complete variable domain (other parts from reference TRBV5-5 and TRBJ1-5): DAGVTQSPTHLIKTRGQQVTLRCSPISGHKSVSWYQQVLGQGPQFIFQYYEKEERGRGNFPDRFSARQFPNYSSELNVNALLLGDSALYLCASSLTGGVPSHSNQPQHFGDGTRLSIL.

This clonotype appeared a few times. The V gene is TRBV7-9, the J gene TRBJ2-1, with 8 positions matching TRBD2. Trimming took 8 bases from V and 9 from J; bases not matched to a gene: 15. Germline V lookup: CDR1 SEHNR, CDR2 FQNEAQ (reference sequence). This CDR3 spans 15 amino acids. The CDR3 nucleotides read TGTGCCAGCGGCACTAGCGGCTCCAGGGAAGCTGAGCAGTTCTTC. This sequence encodes CASGTSGSREAEQFF.

The J gene is TRBJ2-3, the V gene TRBV5-1; D may be TRBD2 (6 bases). The CDR3 loop spans 15 amino acids. Trimming removed 1 base at V and 4 bases at J, with 13 bases between. Germline V gene data show CDR1 as SGHRS and CDR2 as YFSETQ. DNA of the CDR3: TGCGCCAGCAGCTTGCGGGGGAGGTTTCCAGATACGCAGTATTTT. Translating it yields CASSLRGRFPDTQYF.

The V and J genes are TRBV4-1 and TRBJ1-5; D uncertain. The CDR3 is made up of 15 amino acids. CDR1 MGHRA and CDR2 YSYEKL come from the germline V gene. Trimming cost V 1 base and J 9 bases, with 16 bases left between them. DNA for the CDR3: TGCGCCAGCAGCCAAGTGGTCACCCAGGCCCGGCCCCAGCATTTT. Its translation is CASSQVVTQARPQHF.

This clonotype was observed a few times. J is TRBJ2-1 and V is TRBV29-1; D might be TRBD2 (5 bases). CDR3 length: 12 residues. The V and J ends lost 3 bases and 10 bases respectively, with 13 bases between them. Germline lookup yields CDR1 SQVTM and CDR2 ANQGSEA. CDR3 sequence: CSVDRGQGEQFF. CDR3 bases: TGCAGCGTTGATCGAGGGCAAGGGGAGCAGTTCTTC.

The chain recombines TRBV6-1 with TRBJ2-7; D is perhaps TRBD2 (5 bases). CDR1 and CDR2 (germline): MNHNS, SASEGT. The CDR3 has 15 amino acids. V dropped 6 bases and J dropped 3 bases, with 18 bases sitting between them. CDR3 amino acids: CASSGGETPHYEQYF. DNA for the CDR3: TGTGCCAGCAGCGGAGGCGAGACCCCACACTACGAGCAGTACTTC.

The chain is built from TRBV20-1 and TRBJ2-2; D gene uncertain. The germline CDR1 and CDR2 sequences are DFQATT and SNEGSKA (reference sequence). CDR3 size: 11 residues. V was trimmed by 6 bases and J by 9 bases, leaving 11 bases between them. CDR3 loop: CSASTDRELFF. CDR3 nucleotide sequence: TGCAGTGCCTCCACCGACCGGGAGCTGTTTTTT.

This clonotype appeared a few times. The chain links TRBV4-1 to TRBJ2-7; 9 bases line up with TRBD2. Germline CDR1 reads MGHRA; CDR2 reads YSYEKL. The CDR3 contains 15 residues. With 0 bases clipped from V and 4 bases from J, the junction kept 4 bases outside the gene matches. CDR3 nucleotides: TGCGCCAGCAGCCAAGATGCTAGCGGGACGTACGAGCAGTACTTC. Protein: CASSQDASGTYEQYF.

V gene TRBV7-2 combines with J gene TRBJ2-1; possible D gene TRBD1, 6 bases. The CDR3 runs 15 residues. V lost 3 bases, J lost 5 bases, and 14 bases lay in between. Per the germline V gene, CDR1 is SGHTA and CDR2 is FQGNSA. The CDR3 reads CASSLLDSLNNEQFF. The CDR3 coding sequence is TGTGCCAGCAGCTTGCTGGACAGTCTTAACAATGAGCAGTTCTTC.

The rearrangement joins TRBV4-1 to TRBJ2-4, with D possibly matching TRBD1 (5 bases). TRBJ2-7 matches the DNA end more closely, so the J call is doubtful. The CDR3 loop spans 16 amino acids. From germline, CDR1 is MGHRA and CDR2 YSYEKL. CDR3 region: CASSQDTTGIGYEQYF. CDR3 DNA sequence: TGCGCCAGCAGCCAAGATACTACAGGAATTGGGTACGAGCAGTACTTC.

There are a few counts of this clonotype. V usage is TRBV15 and J usage is TRBJ2-5; perhaps TRBD1 as D (6 bases). Germline V gene data show CDR1 as LNHNV and CDR2 as YYDKDF (reference sequence). The CDR3 extends over 15 amino acids. Trimming stripped 2 bases from V and 4 bases from J, with 14 bases between. For the CDR3, the DNA is TGTGCCACCAGCAGATGGCTGGACAGCTCAGAGACCCAGTACTTC. The encoded protein is CATSRWLDSSETQYF.

The chain carries TRBV7-2 and TRBJ2-2; D is undetermined. Trimming shortened V by 2 bases and J by 3 bases, and 7 bases separated the two germline ends. The CDR3 is made up of 14 amino acids. Germline lookup yields CDR1 SGHTA and CDR2 FQGNSA. DNA of the CDR3: TGTGCCAGCAGCTTACTAAAGGACACCGGGGAGCTGTTTTTT. This codes for CASSLLKDTGELFF.

The chain combines TRBV4-1 with TRBJ2-5, with unresolved D. V lost 0 bases and J lost 5, with 10 bases in between. The germline V gene has CDR1 MGHRA and CDR2 YSYEKL. The CDR3 length is 14 residues. The CDR3 protein is CASSQEVLRETQYF. CDR3 sequence (DNA): TGCGCCAGCAGCCAAGAGGTCCTTCGGGAGACCCAGTACTTC.

V and J are TRBV5-1 and TRBJ1-1, with D possibly TRBD1 on 6 matching bases. Trimming stripped 0 bases from V and 10 bases from J, with 13 bases between. This CDR3 region has 13 residues. In germline, CDR1 is SGHRS, CDR2 YFSETQ. CDR3: CASSLEQGSGAFF. The CDR3 DNA is TGCGCCAGCAGCTTGGAACAGGGCAGCGGAGCTTTCTTT.

Of note for this clonotype: At one boundary the junction diverges from the germline segment, which might be a read error. The rearrangement uses TRBV19 and TRBJ2-1; weak D call: TRBD1 (6 bases). The germline gives CDR1 LNHDA, CDR2 SQIVND (reference sequence). The CDR3 is made up of 13 amino acids. CDR3 region: CASKGQPYDEQFF. The CDR3 coding sequence is TGTGCCAGTAAAGGACAGCCCTACGATGAGCAGTTCTTC. Full variable domain (missing parts from reference TRBV19 and TRBJ2-1): DGGITQSPKYLFRKEGQNVTLSCEQNLNHDAMYWYRQDPGQGLRLIYYSQIVNDFQKGDIAEGYSVSREKKESFPLTVTSAQKNPTAFYLCASKGQPYDEQFFGPGTRLTVL.

The V call is TRBV6-5, the J call TRBJ2-5; 10 nucleotides align to TRBD2. Judging by the DNA end, TRBJ2-7 fits better; the J call may be wrong. The V gene's germline CDR1 is MNHEY and CDR2 SVGAGI. The CDR3 totals 21 residues. CDR3 nucleotides: TGTGCCAGCTTACTCGAGGCCCTCCGGGAACTAGCGGGGACTATTTTCTACGAGCAGTACTTC. Protein: CASLLEALRELAGTIFYEQYF.

J is TRBJ2-5 and V is TRBV29-1; weak D call: TRBD2 (6 bases). Germline CDR1 is SQVTM and CDR2 is ANQGSEA. The CDR3 contains 11 residues. The DNA for the CDR3 is TGCAGAGGCGGGATACTAGAGACCCAGTACTTC. Translation: CRGGILETQYF.

The V call is TRBV29-1, the J call TRBJ2-7; 9 nucleotides agree with TRBD2. The CDR3 length is 13 residues. J was trimmed by 6 bases and V by 7 bases; bases with no gene match: 10. CDR1 is SQVTM and CDR2 is ANQGSEA in the germline V gene. CDR3 in DNA: TGCAGCGGTGTGGCGGGAGGGGGCCTCGAGCAGTACTTC. Amino acids: CSGVAGGGLEQYF.

There are many counts of this clonotype. The chain joins TRBV3-1 to TRBJ1-1, with D unresolved. Trimming pared 1 base from V and 1 base from J, leaving 1 base between. Germline CDR1 is LGHDT and CDR2 is YNNKEL (reference sequence). This CDR3 contains 12 residues. The CDR3 is CASSQANTEAFF. CDR3 sequence (DNA): TGTGCCAGCAGCCAAGCGAACACTGAAGCTTTCTTT. Full variable domain (remainder filled in from reference TRBV3-1 and TRBJ1-1): DTAVSQTPKYLVTQMGNDKSIKCEQNLGHDTMYWYKQDSKKFLKIMFSYNNKELIINETVPNRFSPKSPDKAHLNLHINSLELGDSAVYFCASSQANTEAFFGQGTRLTVV.

The chain carries TRBV3-1 and TRBJ2-4; the D is unclear. Matching the DNA end better, TRBJ2-7 makes the J call doubtful. The germline V gene encodes CDR1 LGHDT and CDR2 YNNKEL (reference sequence). CDR3 length: 14 residues. The CDR3 DNA follows: TGTGCCAGCAGCCAAGATCTGAAAACCTACGAGCAGTACTTC. Its translation: CASSQDLKTYEQYF.

The chain couples TRBV2 to TRBJ2-2; tentative D call: TRBD2 (6 bases). Germline CDR1 SNHLY, CDR2 FYNNEI. Trimming took 6 bases from V and 5 from J, leaving 13 bases between them. This CDR3 contains 14 residues. DNA for the CDR3: TGTGCCAGCAGAATAGCGGAGAAGACCGGGGAGCTGTTTTTT. It translates to CASRIAEKTGELFF.